Shown below are 31 T cell receptor beta chains from a single sample sequenced in a study of shared clonotypes between healthy human individuals. The assay was immunoSEQ multiplex PCR, and TCRdb's table has in-frame clones only and misses some. This table has some 1,900,000 clones, over 85% appearing once. It was CD45RO-negative cells, positively selected for CCR7, that made up naive CD8 cells, with terminally differentiated effector memory CD45RA+ cells excluded. Material for sequencing was naive CD8+ T cells sorted from blood. The receptors derive from a man aged 18 to 30 in good health.

The V gene is TRBV10-1, the J gene TRBJ2-3, with a weak D call TRBD2 (5 bases). Trimming pared 3 bases from V and 4 bases from J, leaving 11 bases between. Germline CDR1 and CDR2: WNHNN and SYGVQD (reference sequence). This CDR3 comprises 14 residues. CDR3 nucleotides: TGCGCCAGCAGTGATAGGACTGCCCCAGATACGCAGTATTTT. It codes for CASSDRTAPDTQYF.

V usage is TRBV5-1 and J usage is TRBJ1-1, with unresolved D. V was shortened by 0 bases and J by 0 bases, with 15 bases between the two germline ends. The CDR3 length is 17 residues. Germline V CDR1 and CDR2: SGHRS, YFSETQ. The CDR3 coding sequence is TGCGCCAGCAGCTTGGCGGCAGCTTACATGATGAACACTGAAGCTTTCTTT. Amino acid sequence: CASSLAAAYMMNTEAFF. Drawing the rest from reference TRBV5-1 and TRBJ1-1, the complete variable domain is KAGVTQTPRYLIKTRGQQVTLSCSPISGHRSVSWYQQTPGQGLQFLFEYFSETQRNKGNFPGRFSGRQFSNSRSEMNVSTLELGDSALYLCASSLAAAYMMNTEAFFGQGTRLTVV.

V and J are TRBV7-9 and TRBJ2-7; no firm D call. V lost 2 bases to trimming and J lost 2 bases, with 7 bases between them. This CDR3 is 13 amino acids long. Germline CDR1 is SEHNR and CDR2 is FQNEAQ (reference sequence). CDR3 region: CASSLSVAYEQYF. Here the CDR3 DNA reads TGTGCCAGCAGCTTATCCGTCGCCTACGAGCAGTACTTC.

V and J are TRBV19 and TRBJ1-1, with D unresolved. This CDR3 has 14 amino acids. CDR1 is LNHDA and CDR2 is SQIVND in the germline V gene (reference sequence). The V gene lost 3 bases and the J gene lost 0 bases, with 8 bases spanning the gap. Written as DNA, the CDR3 is TGTGCCAGTAGTATTGACGGGGTGAACACTGAAGCTTTCTTT. It is translated as CASSIDGVNTEAFF.

A word on this clone: Other DNA sequences within the sample encode an identical CDR3. The DNA of the CDR3 is TGTGCCTGGAGTGTACAGGGAAGTTCACCCCTCCACTTT. It codes for CAWSVQGSSPLHF. This chain connects TRBV30 to TRBJ1-6; D might be TRBD1 (6 bases). CDR3 length: 13 amino acids. V was pared by 0 bases and J by 9 bases, with 9 bases between. The germline V gene encodes CDR1 GTSNPN and CDR2 SVGIG (reference sequence).

The rearrangement joins TRBV7-9 to TRBJ2-7; no firm D call. Germline values: CDR1 SEHNR, CDR2 FQNEAQ (reference sequence). The V end lost 5 bases, the J end lost 3 bases, and 14 bases lay between the germline ends. The CDR3 has 14 amino acids. CDR3 sequence: CASSQMDNYYEQYF. The DNA for the CDR3 is TGTGCCAGCAGCCAAATGGATAATTACTACGAGCAGTACTTC.

Notes on this clone: The sample has other DNA sequences that encode this CDR3 too. The chain combines TRBV19 with TRBJ2-7; D is uncertain. Germline assignment: CDR1 LNHDA and CDR2 SQIVND (reference sequence). CDR3 length: 14 amino acids. Trimming removed 3 bases at V and 0 bases at J, with 9 bases between. CDR3 residues: CASSIGLSSYEQYF. The CDR3 bases are TGTGCCAGTAGTATCGGGCTCAGCTCCTACGAGCAGTACTTC.

The chain couples TRBV4-1 to TRBJ2-7; 8 nucleotides align to TRBD2. The trim removed 0 bases at V and 4 bases at J, leaving 14 bases unmatched. CDR1 MGHRA and CDR2 YSYEKL come from the germline V gene. The CDR3 consists of 18 residues. The CDR3 region is CASSQDRGAGELVYEQYF. In DNA form, the CDR3 reads TGCGCCAGCAGCCAAGATAGGGGAGCGGGGGAGCTGGTGTACGAGCAGTACTTC.

This clone was picked up one time. This chain joins TRBV7-9 and TRBJ2-3, with D possibly TRBD2 on 5 matching bases. Trimming stripped 8 bases from V and 6 bases from J, with 12 bases between. The CDR3 sequence is 12 residues long. The germline gives CDR1 SEHNR, CDR2 FQNEAQ (reference sequence). For the CDR3, the DNA is TGTGCCAGCCTCTCTGGCGGGGATACGCAGTATTTT. Amino acid sequence: CASLSGGDTQYF. The whole variable domain, remainder taken from reference TRBV7-9 and TRBJ2-3, is DTGVSQNPRHKITKRGQNVTFRCDPISEHNRLYWYRQTLGQGPEFLTYFQNEAQLEKSRLLSDRFSAERPKGSFSTLEIQRTEQGDSAMYLCASLSGGDTQYFGPGTRLTVL.

Worth noting for this clone: This specimen includes other DNA sequences encoding the same CDR3. The chain carries TRBV4-3 and TRBJ2-7, with D unclear. The V end lost 0 bases, the J end lost 3 bases, and 6 bases lay between the germline ends. Germline V gene sequence: CDR1 LGHNA, CDR2 YSLEER. The CDR3 has 13 amino acids. Written as DNA, the CDR3 is TGCGCCAGCAGCCAAGATGTGGGCTACGAGCAGTACTTC. As protein: CASSQDVGYEQYF.

V and J are TRBV11-3 and TRBJ2-1; D unclear. Germline V gene lookup returns CDR1 SGHNT and CDR2 YENEEA. V was shortened by 0 bases and J by 5 bases, with 5 bases between the two germline ends. There are 13 residues in the CDR3. CDR3 in amino acids: CASSLEGDNEQFF. In DNA form, the CDR3 reads TGTGCCAGCAGCTTAGAGGGCGACAATGAGCAGTTCTTC.

CDR3: CASSQEPGRASYEQYF. For the CDR3, the DNA is TGCGCCAGCAGCCAAGAGCCGGGCAGGGCCTCCTACGAGCAGTACTTC. The chain employs TRBV4-1 and TRBJ2-7; tentative D call: TRBD1 (5 bases). The CDR3 length is 16 residues. Trimming pared 0 bases from V and 0 bases from J, leaving 12 bases between. The germline gives CDR1 MGHRA, CDR2 YSYEKL.

This chain links TRBV4-3 with TRBJ1-4; D gene ambiguous. This CDR3 has 16 residues. Germline V gene lookup returns CDR1 LGHNA and CDR2 YSLEER. The germline V and J ends were trimmed by 0 bases and 0 bases, with 8 bases remaining between them. Here the CDR3 reads CASSQDKRATNEKLFF. The CDR3 DNA follows: TGCGCCAGCAGCCAAGATAAACGTGCAACTAATGAAAAACTGTTTTTT.

V is TRBV7-2 and J is TRBJ2-1; no firm D call. V lost 2 bases and J 2 bases, leaving 7 bases between the germline ends. This CDR3 contains 14 residues. Germline loops: CDR1 SGHTA, CDR2 FQGNSA. The CDR3 here is CASSLTLAYNEQFF. CDR3 coding DNA: TGTGCCAGCAGCTTAACGCTAGCCTACAATGAGCAGTTCTTC.

This rearrangement joins TRBV5-5 to TRBJ2-7, with D unclear. The CDR3 is 12 amino acids. Germline CDR1 SGHKS, CDR2 YYEKEE (reference sequence). The V and J ends lost 4 bases and 3 bases respectively, with 8 bases between them. The CDR3 DNA reads as TGTGCCAGCAGCCCAGACGACTACGAGCAGTACTTC. It codes for CASSPDDYEQYF.

This chain links TRBV21-1 with TRBJ1-1. TRBV21-1 is designated a pseudogene. The CDR3 extends over 17 amino acids. Here the CDR3 DNA reads TGTGCCAGCACCCCCCGTCCGGTGGAGGATTGGAACACTGAAGCTTTCTTT. It encodes CASTPRPVEDWNTEAFF.

The chain couples TRBV28 to TRBJ2-1; 12 bases agree with TRBD2. Losses at the gene ends were 3 bases for V and 6 bases for J; bases not matched to a gene: 3. Per germline, CDR1 MDHEN and CDR2 SYDVKM. The CDR3 consists of 15 residues. CDR3 nucleotide sequence: TGTGCCAGCAGTTTCGCTAGCGGGGGGGCCAATGAGCAGTTCTTC. Translation: CASSFASGGANEQFF.

This chain joins TRBV7-4 and TRBJ1-5; TRBD1 matches at 7 bases. Per the germline V gene, CDR1 is SGHVT and CDR2 is SQSDAQ. Unmatched junction bases numbered 5, after V lost 5 bases and J lost 1 base. The CDR3 sequence is 15 residues long. CDR3 in DNA: TGTGCCAGCAGCCAAACAGGGGCGAGCAATCAGCCCCAGCATTTT. It is translated as CASSQTGASNQPQHF.

The rearrangement links TRBV7-6 to TRBJ2-3; D is unresolved. CDR3 size: 14 residues. Germline V gives CDR1 SGHVS, CDR2 FNYEAQ. The ends were cut back, 5 bases at V and 0 bases at J, with 9 bases in the middle. DNA of the CDR3: TGTGCCAGCAGCCCGTCCCCTAGCACAGATACGCAGTATTTT. Protein product: CASSPSPSTDTQYF.

A single count supports this clone. V gene TRBV12-5 combines with J gene TRBJ1-5; no reliable D call. Germline CDR1 LGHNT, CDR2 FRNRAP. The CDR3 extends over 17 amino acids. The ends were cut back, 0 bases at V and 3 bases at J, with 15 bases in the middle. This chain's CDR3 is CASGLVRNSRPNQPQHF. The CDR3 DNA is TGTGCTAGTGGTTTGGTACGCAACAGCCGACCCAATCAGCCCCAGCATTTT.

This clone was observed a single time. The chain couples TRBV9 to TRBJ1-3; D call uncertain. The CDR3 is 15 amino acids. Per germline, CDR1 SGDLS and CDR2 YYNGEE. Trimming removed 0 bases at V and 0 bases at J, with 7 bases between. The DNA of the CDR3 is TGTGCCAGCAGCGTAGAGTGGAGCTCTGGAAACACCATATATTTT. Its translation is CASSVEWSSGNTIYF.

The V call is TRBV10-3, the J call TRBJ1-1, with 7 bases aligning to TRBD1. The CDR3 is 13 amino acids. Unmatched junction bases numbered 4, after V lost 7 bases and J lost 2 bases. Germline CDR1 reads ENHRY; CDR2 reads SYGVKD. The CDR3 here is CAIKAGGNTEAFF. CDR3 sequence (DNA): TGTGCCATCAAGGCAGGGGGAAACACTGAAGCTTTCTTT.

The gene calls are TRBV27 and TRBJ2-7; D unresolved. This CDR3 has 13 residues. V lost 0 bases and J 6 bases, leaving 9 bases between the germline ends. Germline V CDR1 and CDR2: MNHEY, SMNVEV (reference sequence). CDR3 protein: CASSLSQYFEQYF. DNA of the CDR3: TGTGCCAGCAGTTTATCTCAGTATTTCGAGCAGTACTTC.

The gene calls are TRBV7-2 and TRBJ1-2; tentative D call: TRBD1 (5 bases). Germline CDR1 is SGHTA and CDR2 is FQGNSA. This CDR3 is 13 amino acids long. V was pared by 1 base and J by 7 bases, with 10 bases between. The CDR3 DNA sequence: TGTGCCAGCAGCTTAGGGTTCGGGGGTGGCTACACCTTC. Translated, it gives CASSLGFGGGYTF.

The gene calls are TRBV5-1 and TRBJ1-1, with 9 bases fitting TRBD1. CDR1 and CDR2 from the germline V gene are SGHRS and YFSETQ. Trimming took 4 bases from V and 7 from J; bases not matched to a gene: 8. The CDR3 consists of 14 residues. DNA for the CDR3: TGCGCCAGCAGCGAACCGGGACAGGGAAGTGAAGCTTTCTTT. Translated, it gives CASSEPGQGSEAFF.

This rearrangement joins TRBV4-1 to TRBJ1-1; D might be TRBD1 (5 bases). CDR3 length: 14 amino acids. V dropped 0 bases and J dropped 10 bases, with 15 bases sitting between them. Germline CDR1 is MGHRA and CDR2 is YSYEKL. CDR3 protein: CASSQEGAPRGAFF. CDR3 in DNA: TGCGCCAGCAGCCAAGAAGGGGCCCCCCGCGGAGCTTTCTTT.

This clone was recorded only once. The chain links TRBV27 to TRBJ2-1; 9 bases map to TRBD2. V lost 3 bases and J lost 7; bases outside the gene matches: 10. The CDR3 extends over 16 amino acids. CDR1 and CDR2 from the germline V gene are MNHEY and SMNVEV (reference sequence). The CDR3 protein is CASSLLAGGPINEQFF. As DNA, the CDR3 is TGTGCCAGCAGTTTGCTCGCGGGAGGGCCCATTAATGAGCAGTTCTTC.

V is TRBV6-4 and J is TRBJ1-1; TRBD1 matches 8 bases. This CDR3 comprises 18 residues. The trim removed 4 bases at V and 0 bases at J, leaving 13 bases unmatched. Germline assignment: CDR1 MRHNA and CDR2 SNTAGT. CDR3 DNA: TGTGCCAGCAGTGGCCTGACAGGGGAGATCAGGGTGAACACTGAAGCTTTCTTT. It codes for CASSGLTGEIRVNTEAFF.

This chain connects TRBV6-1 to TRBJ2-1; D gene uncertain. Germline V gene sequence: CDR1 MNHNS, CDR2 SASEGT. Between the trimmed V and J ends, which lost 11 bases and 0 bases, there was a span of 8 bases. This CDR3 is 12 amino acids long. Written as DNA, the CDR3 is TGTGCCGGTTGGGACTCCTACAATGAGCAGTTCTTC. It encodes CAGWDSYNEQFF.

The CDR3 spells CASSYSMVANTGELFF. In nucleotides, the CDR3 is TGTGCCAGCAGTTACTCGATGGTCGCGAACACCGGGGAGCTGTTTTTT. The chain has TRBV6-5 and TRBJ2-2; no firm D call. Trimming removed 0 bases at V and 0 bases at J, with 8 bases between. CDR1 MNHEY and CDR2 SVGAGI come from the germline V gene. This CDR3 comprises 16 residues.

The genes are TRBV13 and TRBJ1-4; TRBD1 might be the D (5 bases). Trimming removed 4 bases from V and 4 bases from J, with 16 bases in between. CDR1 is PRHDT, CDR2 FYEKMQ, per germline (reference sequence). This CDR3 spans 16 amino acids. Here the CDR3 DNA reads TGTGCCAGCAGCTCCTTTACCGGGGGGGTTAATGAAAAACTGTTTTTT. Its protein is CASSSFTGGVNEKLFF.